This T cell receptor (beta chain) was observed in a study of spatial heterogeneity in lung cancer. This CDR3 has 14 amino acids. The germline gives CDR1 SGHDT, CDR2 YYEEEE. The germline V and J ends were trimmed by 0 bases and 3 bases, with 9 bases remaining between them. Time point in this sample: sample taken at primary tumor resection. Without sorting, whole RNA was sequenced from tumor, nontumor lung or frozen PBMC. TCRdb analysed the 5' RACE reads with MiXCR anew, one entry per CDR3 protein. The sample includes some 64,000 distinct CDR3 sequences, 7.5% to 8.5% of them seen just once. The sample was PBMCs, taken at surgery. The chain uses TRBV5-6 and TRBJ1-2; D remains unclear. The origin of this receptor is a female donor with early-stage non-small cell lung cancer. The CDR3 region has the DNA TGTGCCAGCAGCTTGGCCCTGGAATACTATGGCTACACCTTC. This encodes CASSLALEYYGYTF.